This T cell receptor beta chain was documented in a study of blood T cells in healthy people across ages. General observations from the study: Researchers deemed the diversity estimates from one million T cells underestimates. TCR beta diversity was tightly associated with the proportion of naive T cells. Observed TCR beta diversity per million T cells went down as age went up. This fall followed a roughly linear course with age.

The length of the CDR3 is 13 residues. Germline CDR1 is MNHEY and CDR2 is SMNVEV (reference sequence). A second about 7 to 12 cycle PCR used barcoded and J-beta primers. Each cDNA molecule carried a tag from a template-switch adaptor that contained 12 random nucleotides. TCRdb re-called the 5' RACE reads through MiXCR, storing one row per CDR3 protein. This sample has around 1.5 million distinct CDR3 sequences, with approximately 32% found just once. Turning to this clonotype: The antigen is unknown. The junction and the germline gene differ at one end; a read error may be behind it.

This chain links TRBV27 with TRBJ1-1, with unresolved D. The TCR originated in a woman aged 25-40 years in good health. The sample was blood. For the CDR3, the DNA is TGTGCCTGCAGTTTAACCAGCGGGACTGAAGCTTTCTTT. Its protein product is CACSLTSGTEAFF.